This entry describes one TCR beta chain. The data belong to a study of blood T cell repertoires in COVID-19. TCRdb's table, derived via immunoSEQ multiplex PCR, lists solely in-frame clones and lacks some. The sample carries over 300,000 clones, around 87% recorded once. The receptor's source is a woman aged 30 to 39 with acute COVID-19. Material for sequencing was PBMCs or T cells enriched from blood (not recorded which).

The CDR3 coding sequence is TGTGCCACCAGTTCGGACAGGCATCAGCCCCAGCATTTT. Protein product: CATSSDRHQPQHF. V is TRBV24-1 and J is TRBJ1-5, with TRBD1 matching over 7 bases. V lost 6 bases to trimming and J lost 5 bases; unmatched junction nucleotides: 3. The CDR3 runs 13 residues. Germline V gives CDR1 KGHDR, CDR2 SFDVKD.